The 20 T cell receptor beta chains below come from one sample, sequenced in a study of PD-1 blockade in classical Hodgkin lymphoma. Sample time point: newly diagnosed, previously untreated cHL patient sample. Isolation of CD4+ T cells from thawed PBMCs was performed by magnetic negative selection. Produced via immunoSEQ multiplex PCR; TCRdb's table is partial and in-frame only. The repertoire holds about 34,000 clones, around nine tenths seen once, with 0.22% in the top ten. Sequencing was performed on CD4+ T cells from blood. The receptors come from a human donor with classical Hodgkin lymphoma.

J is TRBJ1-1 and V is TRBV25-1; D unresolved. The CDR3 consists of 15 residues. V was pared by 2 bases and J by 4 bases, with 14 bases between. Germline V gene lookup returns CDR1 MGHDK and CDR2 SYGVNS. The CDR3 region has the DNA TGTGCCAGCAGTGAAGACCACAGAGTTCCCACTGAAGCTTTCTTT. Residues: CASSEDHRVPTEAFF.

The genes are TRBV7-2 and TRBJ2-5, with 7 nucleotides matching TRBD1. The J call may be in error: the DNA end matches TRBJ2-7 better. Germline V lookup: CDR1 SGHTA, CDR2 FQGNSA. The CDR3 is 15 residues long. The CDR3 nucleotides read TGTGCCAGCAGCTTTAGTGTTCCAGGGGGATACGAGCAGTACTTC. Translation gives CASSFSVPGGYEQYF.

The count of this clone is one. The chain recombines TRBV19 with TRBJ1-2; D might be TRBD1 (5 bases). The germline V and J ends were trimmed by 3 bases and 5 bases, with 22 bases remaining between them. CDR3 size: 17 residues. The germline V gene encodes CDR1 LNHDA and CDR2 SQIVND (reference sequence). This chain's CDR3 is CASSMKGNRPELYGYTF. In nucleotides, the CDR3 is TGTGCCAGTAGTATGAAAGGGAACAGGCCCGAACTTTATGGCTACACCTTC.

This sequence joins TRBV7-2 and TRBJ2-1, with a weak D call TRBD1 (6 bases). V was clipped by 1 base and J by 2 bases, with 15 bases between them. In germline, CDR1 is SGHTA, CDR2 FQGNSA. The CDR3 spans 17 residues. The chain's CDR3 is CASSLVFRQGTYNEQFF. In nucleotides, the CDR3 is TGTGCCAGCAGCTTAGTGTTTCGGCAGGGGACCTACAATGAGCAGTTCTTC.

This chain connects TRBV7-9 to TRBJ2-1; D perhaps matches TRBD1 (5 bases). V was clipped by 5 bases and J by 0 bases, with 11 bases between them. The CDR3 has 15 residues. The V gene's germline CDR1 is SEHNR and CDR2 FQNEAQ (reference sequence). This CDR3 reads CASSLQVSSYNEQFF. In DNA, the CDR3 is TGTGCCAGCAGCCTACAGGTTAGCTCCTACAATGAGCAGTTCTTC.

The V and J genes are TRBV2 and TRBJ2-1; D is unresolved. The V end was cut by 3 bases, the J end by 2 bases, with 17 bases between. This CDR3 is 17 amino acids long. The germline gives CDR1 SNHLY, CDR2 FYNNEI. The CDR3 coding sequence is TGTGCCAGCAGTGAGCGTCTTTCCCCTAGGACCTACAATGAGCAGTTCTTC. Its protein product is CASSERLSPRTYNEQFF.

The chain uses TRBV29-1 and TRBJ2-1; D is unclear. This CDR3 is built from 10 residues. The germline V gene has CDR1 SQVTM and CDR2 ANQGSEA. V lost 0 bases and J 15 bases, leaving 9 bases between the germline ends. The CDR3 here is CSVEESNRFF. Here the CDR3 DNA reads TGCAGCGTTGAAGAGTCCAATCGGTTCTTC.

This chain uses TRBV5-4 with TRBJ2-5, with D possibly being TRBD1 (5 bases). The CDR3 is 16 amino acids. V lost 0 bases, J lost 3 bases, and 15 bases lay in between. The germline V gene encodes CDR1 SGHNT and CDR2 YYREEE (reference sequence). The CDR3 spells CASSLGGAGIKETQYF. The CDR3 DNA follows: TGTGCCAGCAGCTTGGGTGGGGCAGGCATAAAAGAGACCCAGTACTTC.

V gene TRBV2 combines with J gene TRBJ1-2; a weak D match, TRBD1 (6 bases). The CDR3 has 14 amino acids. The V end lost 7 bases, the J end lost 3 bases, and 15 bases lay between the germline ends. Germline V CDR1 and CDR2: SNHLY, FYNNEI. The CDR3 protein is CASNGGAGDYGYTF. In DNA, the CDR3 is TGTGCCAGCAATGGGGGGGCAGGGGACTATGGCTACACCTTC.

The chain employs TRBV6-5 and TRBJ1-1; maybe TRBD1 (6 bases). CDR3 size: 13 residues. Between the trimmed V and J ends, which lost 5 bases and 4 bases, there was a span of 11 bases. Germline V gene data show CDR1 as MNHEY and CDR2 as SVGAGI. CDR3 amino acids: CASSRTAVTEAFF. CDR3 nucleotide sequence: TGTGCCAGCAGTCGGACAGCCGTCACTGAAGCTTTCTTT.

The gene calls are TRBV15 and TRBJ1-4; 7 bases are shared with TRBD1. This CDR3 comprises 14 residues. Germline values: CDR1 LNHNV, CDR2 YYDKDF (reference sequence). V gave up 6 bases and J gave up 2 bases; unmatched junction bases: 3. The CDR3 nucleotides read TGTGCCACCAGGTTCAGGGGGACTAATGAAAAACTGTTTTTT. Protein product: CATRFRGTNEKLFF.

DNA for the CDR3: TGTGCCAGCGCATGGATGTGGAATGAGCAGTTCTTC. It codes for CASAWMWNEQFF. This chain uses TRBV2 with TRBJ2-1; D gene uncertain. The CDR3 is 12 residues long. CDR1 is SNHLY and CDR2 is FYNNEI in the germline V gene. The V end was cut by 8 bases, the J end by 7 bases, with 12 bases between.

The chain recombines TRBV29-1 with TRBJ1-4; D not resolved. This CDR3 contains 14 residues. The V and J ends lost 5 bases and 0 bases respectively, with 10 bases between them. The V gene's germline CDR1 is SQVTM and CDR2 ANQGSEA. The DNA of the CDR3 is TGCAGCGTTTCCTGGGTTGCAACTAATGAAAAACTGTTTTTT. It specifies CSVSWVATNEKLFF.

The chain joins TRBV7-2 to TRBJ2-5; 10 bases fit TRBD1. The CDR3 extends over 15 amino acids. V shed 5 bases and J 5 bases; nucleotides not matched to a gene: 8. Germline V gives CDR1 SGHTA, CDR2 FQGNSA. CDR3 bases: TGTGCCAGCAGCCGCCCGACAGGGGGCAGGGAGACCCAGTACTTC. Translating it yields CASSRPTGGRETQYF.

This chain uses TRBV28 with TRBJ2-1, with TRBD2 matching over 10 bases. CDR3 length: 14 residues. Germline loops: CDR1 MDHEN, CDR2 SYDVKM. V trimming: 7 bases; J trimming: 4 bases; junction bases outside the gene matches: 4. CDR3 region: CASNLAGEYNEQFF. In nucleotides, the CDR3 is TGTGCCAGCAACCTAGCGGGAGAGTACAATGAGCAGTTCTTC.

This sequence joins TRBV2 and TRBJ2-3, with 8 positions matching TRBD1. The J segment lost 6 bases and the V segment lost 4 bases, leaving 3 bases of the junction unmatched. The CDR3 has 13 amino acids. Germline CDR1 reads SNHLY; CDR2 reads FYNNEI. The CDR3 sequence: CASSGYRGDTQYF. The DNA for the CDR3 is TGTGCCAGCAGTGGGTACAGGGGGGATACGCAGTATTTT.

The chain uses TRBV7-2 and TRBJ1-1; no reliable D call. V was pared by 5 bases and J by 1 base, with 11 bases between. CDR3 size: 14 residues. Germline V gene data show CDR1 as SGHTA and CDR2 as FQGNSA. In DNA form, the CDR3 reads TGTGCCAGCAGCCGAAACAGCCGGAACACTGAAGCTTTCTTT. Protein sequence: CASSRNSRNTEAFF. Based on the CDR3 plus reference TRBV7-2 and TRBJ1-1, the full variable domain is GAGVSQSPSNKVTEKGKDVELRCDPISGHTALYWYRQSLGQGLEFLIYFQGNSAPDKSGLPSDRFSAERTGGSVSTLTIQRTQQEDSAVYLCASSRNSRNTEAFFGQGTRLTVV.

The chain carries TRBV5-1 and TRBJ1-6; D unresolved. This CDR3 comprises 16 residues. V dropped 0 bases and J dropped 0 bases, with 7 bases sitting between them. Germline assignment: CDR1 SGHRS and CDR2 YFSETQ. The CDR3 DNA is TGCGCCAGCAGCTTGGACCCCATCTCCTATAATTCACCCCTCCACTTT. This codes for CASSLDPISYNSPLHF.

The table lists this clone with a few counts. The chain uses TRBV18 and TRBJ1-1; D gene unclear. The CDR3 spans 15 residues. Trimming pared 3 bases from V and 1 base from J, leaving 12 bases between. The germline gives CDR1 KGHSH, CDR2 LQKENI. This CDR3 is CASSPRRSANTEAFF. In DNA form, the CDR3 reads TGTGCCAGCTCACCGAGACGTTCAGCGAACACTGAAGCTTTCTTT.

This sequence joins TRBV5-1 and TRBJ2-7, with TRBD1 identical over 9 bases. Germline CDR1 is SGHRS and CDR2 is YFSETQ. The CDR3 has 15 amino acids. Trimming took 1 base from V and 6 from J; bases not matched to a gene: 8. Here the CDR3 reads CASSLILGQGGEQYF. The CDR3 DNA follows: TGCGCCAGCAGCTTGATTCTGGGACAGGGAGGCGAGCAGTACTTC.